This paragraph covers one T cell receptor beta chain sequence. Its antigen is not yet known. No much larger clone is present one base from it, and per-base qualities are unavailable. The time point label, as the study defines it: persistent/refractory GD, antithyroid drugs over 5 years with positive TRAb. For both TCR sequencing and RNA sequencing, RNA was extracted from PBMCs using TRIzol. The diagnosis of Graves' disease followed American Thyroid Association guidelines. Patients were recruited from an endocrinology department in Xi'an, China. Each patient gave around 9.2 milliliters of peripheral blood, collected in an EDTA anticoagulant tube. Ficoll Paque Plus density gradient separation was used to isolate PBMCs, and no further T cell sorting was performed. An Agilent 2100 Bioanalyzer and agarose gel were used to check RNA quality, and a NanoDrop 2000 was used to measure RNA concentration. The library was made by multiplex PCR. TCRdb names Illumina HiSeq 4000 as the instrument used. To build TCR beta libraries, CDR3 regions were amplified by Arm-PCR using iRepertoire HTBI primers. Gel purification was performed on PCR products prior to sequencing. The paper's processing steps were these. Across samples, 60 to 70 TRBV and 13 to 15 TRBJ segments were identified and used for gene usage analysis of CDR3 amino acid clonotypes. COPE and FqMerger were used to merge the filtered high-quality paired reads into contigs. Contigs were aligned with BLAST to IMGT TRBV, TRBD and TRBJ reference genes, and CDR3 was defined per IMGT. Any clonotype with a frequency above 0.1% was classified as a highly expanded clone. Shannon entropy served as the measure of repertoire diversity, while the Gini coefficient captured V-J evenness. A clonotype found in more than one individual was treated as public. The public reads were reprocessed in TCRdb via fastp at Q25 and MiXCR, keeping in-frame beta chains. Merged by CDR3 protein, the rows form single entries marked with the most common genes and DNA. TCRdb, not the original authors, processed these V and J calls. For this sample the table gives hundreds of thousands of distinct CDR3 sequences, of which about 20% were detected only once. The leading ten clones occupy approximately 14% of the sample.

This sample is drawn from a study of regulatory T cells in long-lasting Graves disease listed by TCRdb under 2021. Regarding the complete study: Persistent Graves' disease meant more than 5 years of antithyroid drug treatment with TSH receptor autoantibodies that stayed positive. Patients with persistent Graves' disease were compared with patients with newly diagnosed Graves' disease using TCR sequencing and RNA sequencing of peripheral blood. The study was conducted in China and was registered as a clinical trial. A total of 35 or so samples were covered by TCR sequencing, comprising approximately 13 persistent and around 20 newly diagnosed Graves' disease patients. Antithyroid drugs had been taken for approximately 10 years on average by persistent Graves' disease patients in the clinical cohort.

The paper's findings and limits, for the study overall: Persistent Graves' disease patients showed lower TCR Shannon entropy and fewer highly expanded clones than newly diagnosed patients, suggesting clonal expansion. Patients with persistent disease shared more public clonotypes (fewer than 3,000) than newly diagnosed patients did (approximately 1,000). The small sample size was acknowledged by the authors as a limitation that may reduce accuracy. Only the TCR beta chain was sequenced and analyzed. The study examined only peripheral blood because the primary lesion, thyroid tissue, could not be accessed. TRBV28, TRBJ1-2 and TRBJ2-5 were preferentially used in persistent disease, while TRBV20-1 and TRBJ2-1 were favored in newly diagnosed disease.

Trimming takes 3 bases off V and 3 bases off J; junction bases not matched to a gene: 8. The germline V gene (reference sequence) provides CDR1 SEHNR and CDR2 FQNEAQ. Its CDR3 holds 15 amino acids, cysteine through phenylalanine. The retained sequence is limited to the CDR3, 45 bases, with the frame set at the first base. The source was peripheral blood mononuclear cells (PBMCs), collected when the disease was refractory, from a patient treated with antithyroid drugs. The rearrangement combines TRBV7-9 with TRBJ2-7, and 7 bases in between align with TRBD2. The sequence derives from a female donor with Graves disease. The base sequence is TGTGCCAGCAGCTTGCTGCGGGGGACGTACTACGAGCAGTACTTC. This yields the protein CASSLLRGTYYEQYF.